What follows are 18 T cell receptor beta chains derived from one specimen sequenced in a study of blood T cell repertoires in COVID-19. The assay was immunoSEQ multiplex PCR, and TCRdb's table has in-frame clones only and misses some. The profile shows under 300,000 clones, approximately 92% of them singletons. The sample consisted of PBMCs or T cells enriched from blood (not recorded which). The source is a woman aged 18-29 years who had recovered from COVID-19.

The rearrangement joins TRBV27 to TRBJ1-5; 8 bases map to TRBD1. The CDR3 is made up of 15 amino acids. V trimming: 4 bases; J trimming: 3 bases; junction bases outside the gene matches: 5. From germline, CDR1 is MNHEY and CDR2 SMNVEV (reference sequence). CDR3 loop: CASSYTGGVNQPQHF. CDR3 DNA sequence: TGTGCCAGCAGTTACACAGGGGGTGTCAATCAGCCCCAGCATTTT.

V usage is TRBV2 and J usage is TRBJ1-2; D is possibly TRBD1 (5 bases). Trimming shortened V by 2 bases and J by 2 bases, and 9 bases separated the two germline ends. Per germline, CDR1 SNHLY and CDR2 FYNNEI. The CDR3 is made up of 14 amino acids. The CDR3 DNA reads TGTGCCAGCAGTGAACAGGGTACGAACTATGGCTACACCTTC. Its translation: CASSEQGTNYGYTF.

This chain links TRBV14 with TRBJ2-3; weak D call: TRBD2 (6 bases). The CDR3 sequence is 13 residues long. Trimming shortened V by 1 base and J by 4 bases, and 6 bases separated the two germline ends. Per the germline V gene, CDR1 is SGHDN and CDR2 is FVKESK. This CDR3 reads CASSQVAADTQYF. CDR3 nucleotide sequence: TGTGCCAGCAGCCAAGTAGCGGCAGATACGCAGTATTTT.

The chain couples TRBV10-3 to TRBJ1-2; D not resolved. Per the germline V gene, CDR1 is ENHRY and CDR2 is SYGVKD. The V gene lost 7 bases and the J gene lost 2 bases, with 8 bases spanning the gap. The CDR3 is 12 residues long. The CDR3 loop is CAITTANYGYTF. Here the CDR3 DNA reads TGTGCCATCACTACAGCCAACTATGGCTACACCTTC.

The chain uses TRBV29-1 and TRBJ1-2, with 9 bases identical to TRBD1. Germline CDR1 and CDR2: SQVTM and ANQGSEA. J gave up 4 bases and V 7 bases, and 10 bases lay outside the gene matches. This CDR3 is 14 amino acids long. CDR3 nucleotides: TGCAGCGCTACCCCGGGACAGGGAGGCTATGGCTACACCTTC. Translation: CSATPGQGGYGYTF.

CDR3 sequence: CASSFSGGRTDTQYF. CDR3 in DNA: TGTGCCAGCAGCTTTTCCGGGGGGCGAACAGATACGCAGTATTTT. This rearrangement joins TRBV5-4 to TRBJ2-3; weak D call: TRBD2 (7 bases). The CDR3 loop spans 15 amino acids. The ends were cut back, 2 bases at V and 3 bases at J, with 13 bases in the middle. Germline CDR1 reads SGHNT; CDR2 reads YYREEE (reference sequence).

The CDR3 loop is CASNPPGLGEKLFF. Written as DNA, the CDR3 is TGTGCCAGCAACCCACCAGGGCTTGGTGAAAAACTGTTTTTT. The chain couples TRBV28 to TRBJ1-4, with D maybe TRBD1 (5 bases). Germline V gene sequence: CDR1 MDHEN, CDR2 SYDVKM. CDR3 length: 14 amino acids. V was pared by 7 bases and J by 7 bases, with 16 bases between.

A single count supports this clone. In nucleotides, the CDR3 is TGTGCCATCAGTGACTGGGGCCTAGCGGACAATGAGCAGTTCTTC. It codes for CAISDWGLADNEQFF. This rearrangement joins TRBV10-3 to TRBJ2-1, with 7 bases lining up with TRBD2. Germline CDR1 and CDR2: ENHRY and SYGVKD. With 3 bases clipped from V and 5 bases from J, the junction kept 7 bases outside the gene matches. The length of the CDR3 is 15 residues.

The chain combines TRBV5-4 with TRBJ2-1; 8 bases line up with TRBD2. The germline gives CDR1 SGHNT, CDR2 YYREEE (reference sequence). The CDR3 runs 16 residues. The V segment lost 5 bases and the J segment 2 bases; nucleotides outside the gene matches: 9. This CDR3 reads CASRLGGGLAYNEQFF. CDR3 nucleotides: TGTGCCAGCAGACTGGGGGGGGGACTAGCCTACAATGAGCAGTTCTTC.

This clone is a singleton in its sample. V and J are TRBV2 and TRBJ2-5; 8 nucleotides line up with TRBD1. The CDR3 contains 12 residues. Germline V lookup: CDR1 SNHLY, CDR2 FYNNEI. The J segment lost 1 base and the V segment lost 8 bases, leaving 0 bases of the junction unmatched. This CDR3 is CASGQGQETQYF. The CDR3 nucleotides are TGTGCCAGCGGACAGGGCCAAGAGACCCAGTACTTC.

The chain couples TRBV29-1 to TRBJ1-1; D is possibly TRBD1 (6 bases). Trimming shortened V by 7 bases and J by 0 bases, and 12 bases separated the two germline ends. The CDR3 sequence is 13 residues long. Germline lookup yields CDR1 SQVTM and CDR2 ANQGSEA. The DNA for the CDR3 is TGCAGCGCCGGACAGTCCCTGAACACTGAAGCTTTCTTT. Translation: CSAGQSLNTEAFF.

The rearrangement uses TRBV21-1 and TRBJ2-7; TRBD1 was called by the table and not checked on the DNA. TRBV21-1 is a pseudogene. This CDR3 has 16 residues. Written as DNA, the CDR3 is TGTGCCAGCAGCAAAGAGGTAACAGGGGAGGTAGGCGAGCAGTACTTC. It specifies CASSKEVTGEVGEQYF.

CDR3 loop: CASSPPGSNRAYNEQFF. CDR3 nucleotide sequence: TGTGCCAGCTCACCACCGGGCAGCAACAGGGCATACAATGAGCAGTTCTTC. The chain recombines TRBV18 with TRBJ2-1; D possibly corresponds to TRBD1 (6 bases). CDR1 and CDR2 from the germline V gene are KGHSH and LQKENI. This CDR3 is built from 17 residues. V was clipped by 0 bases and J by 4 bases, with 16 bases between them.

The chain uses TRBV5-4 and TRBJ2-5; D is perhaps TRBD2 (6 bases). The germline V gene encodes CDR1 SGHNT and CDR2 YYREEE (reference sequence). This CDR3 has 15 amino acids. V was pared by 3 bases and J by 4 bases, with 16 bases between. CDR3 DNA: TGTGCCAGCAGCTATGCCGGGGGTAATACAGAGACCCAGTACTTC. Translated: CASSYAGGNTETQYF.

This chain joins TRBV19 and TRBJ1-2, with D unclear. Looked up from germline, CDR1 is LNHDA and CDR2 is SQIVND (reference sequence). The CDR3 is 14 residues long. V was shortened by 3 bases and J by 4 bases, with 12 bases between the two germline ends. The CDR3 region has the DNA TGTGCCAGTAGTATCCCCGGGATTGGCTATGGCTACACCTTC. Translated, it gives CASSIPGIGYGYTF.

This chain connects TRBV6-4 to TRBJ2-5; 12 positions agree with TRBD1. The germline V gene encodes CDR1 MRHNA and CDR2 SNTAGT. The V and J ends lost 6 bases and 5 bases, in that order; junction bases with no gene match: 10. The CDR3 runs to 16 residues. CDR3 region: CASSARDRGPWETQYF. The CDR3 bases are TGTGCCAGCAGCGCCCGGGACAGGGGGCCGTGGGAGACCCAGTACTTC.

V usage is TRBV4-1 and J usage is TRBJ1-2; TRBD1 might be the D (6 bases). This CDR3 comprises 16 residues. Trimming cost V 1 base and J 2 bases, with 14 bases left between them. Germline loops: CDR1 MGHRA, CDR2 YSYEKL. DNA of the CDR3: TGCGCCAGCAGCCAAGTGATTGTCAGGGGCAACTATGGCTACACCTTC. It specifies CASSQVIVRGNYGYTF.

This clone was seen only a few times. This sequence joins TRBV12-5 and TRBJ1-2, with D unresolved. The V gene lost 3 bases and the J gene lost 4 bases, with 6 bases spanning the gap. Looked up from germline, CDR1 is LGHNT and CDR2 is FRNRAP. The CDR3 has 12 amino acids. The CDR3 sequence: CASGFSGYGYTF. The CDR3 region has the DNA TGTGCTAGTGGTTTTTCCGGCTATGGCTACACCTTC.